These T cell receptor beta chains were read from a single sample in a study of CD4 and CD8 cells across lung adenocarcinoma regions. One entry per CDR3 protein results from TCRdb running MiXCR on the PCR reads. The data contain about 12,000 distinct CDR3 sequences, about 50% of them singletons. The source material was CD8+ T cells from the margin of a lung tumor. These receptors were taken from a male donor with lung adenocarcinoma. The CD4 and CD8 labels of this study may be unreliable. Both conserved end residues are part of each CDR3. Each record gives: CDR3 DNA, CDR3 protein, clone size, V gene, D gene, J gene. The D gene is left open where the match is weak. Clone sizes are given selectively: once, few, many, or a class where the clone is expanded.

CDR3 DNA: TGTGCCAGCGGGGACAGAGTCGGCCGGGGCCAAGATACGCAGTACTTC
CDR3 protein: CASGDRVGRGQDTQYF
clone size: once
V gene: TRBV6-4
D gene: TRBD1
J gene: TRBJ2-5

CDR3 DNA: TGTGCCAGCAGTGAGGGGCTCGGGAGCCGTGAGGAAGAGTCCCAGTACTTC
CDR3 protein: CASSEGLGSREEESQYF
clone size: -
V gene: TRBV6-1
D gene: -
J gene: TRBJ2-4

CDR3 DNA: TGTGCCAGCACTAGGGAGGGGACGCCGGGAAACATTCAGTTCTTC
CDR3 protein: CASTREGTPGNIQFF
clone size: medium-sized
V gene: TRBV6-1
D gene: TRBD2
J gene: TRBJ2-1

CDR3 DNA: TGTGCCAGCGGGGGGCGAGGGGGCCGTGACCAAGATACCCAGTACTTC
CDR3 protein: CASGGRGGRDQDTQYF
clone size: -
V gene: TRBV27
D gene: -
J gene: TRBJ2-5

CDR3 DNA: TGCGCCAGCAGCCAAGTTGGGAGCGGAACCACAGATACGCAGTATTTT
CDR3 protein: CASSQVGSGTTDTQYF
clone size: -
V gene: TRBV4-3
D gene: -
J gene: TRBJ2-3

CDR3 DNA: TGTGCCAGCAGCCCAGGGACTAGCGGAAACACAGATACGCAGTATTTT
CDR3 protein: CASSPGTSGNTDTQYF
clone size: many
V gene: TRBV7-2
D gene: TRBD2
J gene: TRBJ2-3

CDR3 DNA: TGTGCCATCAGACCGGGACTAGTGAACACAGATGCGCAGTTTTTT
CDR3 protein: CAIRPGLVNTDAQFF
clone size: -
V gene: TRBV10-3
D gene: TRBD2
J gene: TRBJ2-2

CDR3 DNA: TGTGCCAGCAGCTATTTAGGGAGTACCGAGCAGTACTTC
CDR3 protein: CASSYLGSTEQYF
clone size: few
V gene: TRBV9
D gene: -
J gene: TRBJ2-7

CDR3 DNA: TGTGCCAGCAGTTACTTACCTTCGACTAGCTCCGACAATGAGCAGTTCTTC
CDR3 protein: CASSYLPSTSSDNEQFF
clone size: -
V gene: TRBV6-5
D gene: TRBD2
J gene: TRBJ2-1

CDR3 DNA: TGTGCCAGCAACACACCGGGACAGGCAGGCTACGAGCAGTACTTC
CDR3 protein: CASNTPGQAGYEQYF
clone size: few
V gene: TRBV6-1
D gene: TRBD1
J gene: TRBJ2-7

CDR3 DNA: TGTGCCAGCAGTGAAAGGCTAGCGGGGCGAAATGAGCAGTTCTTC
CDR3 protein: CASSERLAGRNEQFF
clone size: many
V gene: TRBV6-1
D gene: TRBD2
J gene: TRBJ2-1

CDR3 DNA: TGTGCCAGCAGCTTACGGCAGGGACCCTACGAGCAGTACTTC
CDR3 protein: CASSLRQGPYEQYF
clone size: -
V gene: TRBV13
D gene: -
J gene: TRBJ2-7

CDR3 DNA: TGTGCCAGCAGCTTAGTTGCCGCTAGGGGGGATTCTTACTACGAGCAGTACTTC
CDR3 protein: CASSLVAARGDSYYEQYF
clone size: few
V gene: TRBV7-6
D gene: -
J gene: TRBJ2-7

CDR3 DNA: TGTGCCAGCAGCTTAGCCCGGACAAGTCAAGAGACCCAGTTCTTC
CDR3 protein: CASSLARTSQETQFF
clone size: few
V gene: TRBV11-1
D gene: -
J gene: TRBJ2-1

CDR3 DNA: TGCAGTGCTAGAGAAGTGGGGACTAGCGGGAGGAGAGGGGATACGCAGTATTTT
CDR3 protein: CSAREVGTSGRRGDTQYF
clone size: -
V gene: TRBV20-1
D gene: TRBD2
J gene: TRBJ2-3

CDR3 DNA: TGTGCCAGCAGTGAGGGACTAGCGATTCTTCCGGAGCAGTTCTTC
CDR3 protein: CASSEGLAILPEQFF
clone size: large
V gene: TRBV6-1
D gene: TRBD2
J gene: TRBJ2-1

CDR3 DNA: TGTGCCAGCAGTCCACTAGCGGGAGTTGAGACCCAGTACTTC
CDR3 protein: CASSPLAGVETQYF
clone size: -
V gene: TRBV6-7
D gene: TRBD2
J gene: TRBJ2-5

CDR3 DNA: TGTGCCAGCAGTCTAAGACAGGGTTCGGGGGAGCTGTTTTTT
CDR3 protein: CASSLRQGSGELFF
clone size: many
V gene: TRBV27
D gene: TRBD1
J gene: TRBJ2-2

CDR3 DNA: TGTGCCAGCAGCTGGAGGGTTGAACTAGCCAATCAGCCCCAGCATTTT
CDR3 protein: CASSWRVELANQPQHF
clone size: few
V gene: TRBV7-2
D gene: -
J gene: TRBJ1-5

CDR3 DNA: TGTGCCAGCAGTGACCTACTAGCGGGCTCCTACAATGAGCAGTTCTTC
CDR3 protein: CASSDLLAGSYNEQFF
clone size: few
V gene: TRBV6-1
D gene: TRBD2
J gene: TRBJ2-1

CDR3 DNA: TGTGCCAGCAGTGTAGAAGGAGAGCAGTTTTTT
CDR3 protein: CASSVEGEQFF
clone size: -
V gene: TRBV6-1
D gene: -
J gene: TRBJ2-1

CDR3 DNA: TGCGCCAGCAGCTTACCGAGGACATCGCGGGGGGGGGCTGAGCAGTTCTTC
CDR3 protein: CASSLPRTSRGGAEQFF
clone size: -
V gene: TRBV4-1
D gene: TRBD2
J gene: TRBJ2-1

CDR3 DNA: TGTGCCAGCAGTGGCAGCGGGGGTTCCTACAATGAGCAGTTCTTC
CDR3 protein: CASSGSGGSYNEQFF
clone size: many
V gene: TRBV6-1
D gene: TRBD2
J gene: TRBJ2-1

CDR3 DNA: TGCGCCAGCAGCCGAAGCGGGAGTTACAATGAGCAGTTCTTC
CDR3 protein: CASSRSGSYNEQFF
clone size: medium-sized
V gene: TRBV4-1
D gene: TRBD2
J gene: TRBJ2-1

CDR3 DNA: TGTGCCAGCAGGGGGACTAGCGGGACTAATGAGCAGTTCTTC
CDR3 protein: CASRGTSGTNEQFF
clone size: -
V gene: TRBV6-1
D gene: TRBD2
J gene: TRBJ2-1

CDR3 DNA: TGTGCCAGCAGTGAAACCCCAGGGGCCTCCTACGAGCAGTACTTC
CDR3 protein: CASSETPGASYEQYF
clone size: many
V gene: TRBV6-1
D gene: -
J gene: TRBJ2-7

CDR3 DNA: TGTGCCAGCAGCTTAGTGGGGGGCTCGAACACCGGGGAGCTGTTTTTT
CDR3 protein: CASSLVGGSNTGELFF
clone size: -
V gene: TRBV11-3
D gene: -
J gene: TRBJ2-2

CDR3 DNA: TGTGCCAGCTCCATTACCCGAGGAAATTACTCCACAAATACGCAGTACTTT
CDR3 protein: CASSITRGNYSTNTQYF
clone size: -
V gene: TRBV6-1
D gene: -
J gene: TRBJ2-3

CDR3 DNA: TGTGCCAGCAGTTTAGCTGCTAGCGGCAATGAGCAGTTCTTC
CDR3 protein: CASSLAASGNEQFF
clone size: few
V gene: TRBV12-3/TRBV12-4
D gene: TRBD2
J gene: TRBJ2-1

CDR3 DNA: TGTGCCAGCAGTTACTCGAGGATCTACGAGCAGTACTTC
CDR3 protein: CASSYSRIYEQYF
clone size: few
V gene: TRBV6-2/TRBV6-3
D gene: -
J gene: TRBJ2-7

CDR3 DNA: TGTGCGGGCAGTGGGGGCCGTGGCACAGATACCCAGTACTTC
CDR3 protein: CAGSGGRGTDTQYF
clone size: -
V gene: TRBV6-1
D gene: -
J gene: TRBJ2-5

CDR3 DNA: TGTGCCAGCAGAACCGGGACAATAAACACCGGGGAGCTGTTTTTT
CDR3 protein: CASRTGTINTGELFF
clone size: -
V gene: TRBV6-1
D gene: -
J gene: TRBJ2-2

CDR3 DNA: TGTGGCCGCGGGACGGGGCGGGGAGGCACAGATACGCAGTATTTT
CDR3 protein: CGRGTGRGGTDTQYF
clone size: -
V gene: TRBV10-3
D gene: -
J gene: TRBJ2-3